Listed here is a single T cell receptor (beta chain). Data came from immunoSEQ multiplex PCR; TCRdb stores just in-frame clones and leaves some out. The repertoire holds around 67,000 clones, with 92% as singletons. This record comes from a study of T cell changes during pregnancy in multiple sclerosis. In germline, CDR1 is SGDLS, CDR2 YYNGEE. The CDR3 runs to 14 residues. With 0 bases removed from V and 2 bases from J, the gap between germline ends came to 8 bases. The rearrangement links TRBV9 to TRBJ2-5; possibly TRBD1 for D (5 bases). The receptor was isolated from a female donor with multiple sclerosis, enrolled in a pregnancy study. This sample comprised peripheral blood, obtained in the first trimester of pregnancy. CDR3 bases: TGTGCCAGCAGCGTAGCGTCAGGGCAAGAGACCCAGTACTTC. Translation: CASSVASGQETQYF. The full variable domain, with the rest looked up from reference TRBV9 and TRBJ2-5, is DSGVTQTPKHLITATGQRVTLRCSPRSGDLSVYWYQQSLDQGLQFLIQYYNGEERAKGNILERFSAQQFPDLHSELNLSSLELGDSALYFCASSVASGQETQYFGPGTRLLVL.